This record looks at one TCR beta chain sequence and its context. This entry is derived from a study of beta chain features in type 1 diabetes. All of the isolated RNA was reverse transcribed, so expressed TCRB transcripts were sequenced. Measured with immunoSEQ multiplex PCR; TCRdb has only the in-frame clones, and not every one. The data contain a few hundred thousand clones, about 16% of them singletons. The CDR3 is made up of 15 amino acids. The germline gives CDR1 LNHNV, CDR2 YYDKDF (reference sequence). The trim removed 1 base at V and 10 bases at J, leaving 7 bases unmatched. Sequencing was performed on naive CD4+ T cells from blood. This chain links TRBV15 with TRBJ2-1; 10 nucleotides align to TRBD2. The clonotype originates from a young woman in good health. The CDR3: CATSRVASGRREQFF. In DNA form, the CDR3 reads TGTGCCACCAGCAGAGTGGCTAGCGGGAGAAGGGAGCAGTTCTTC.